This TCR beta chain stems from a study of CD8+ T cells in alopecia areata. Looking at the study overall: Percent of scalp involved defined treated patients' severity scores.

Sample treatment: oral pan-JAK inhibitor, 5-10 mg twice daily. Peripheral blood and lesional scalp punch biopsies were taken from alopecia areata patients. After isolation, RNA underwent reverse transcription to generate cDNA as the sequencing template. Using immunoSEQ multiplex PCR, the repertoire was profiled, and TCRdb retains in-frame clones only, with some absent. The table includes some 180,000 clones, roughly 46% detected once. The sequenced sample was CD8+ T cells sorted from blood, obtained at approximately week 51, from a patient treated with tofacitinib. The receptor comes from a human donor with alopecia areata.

CDR3 DNA: TGTGCCAGCAGCGTAGGGAATAGCAATCAGCCCCAGCATTTT. It is translated as CASSVGNSNQPQHF. V and J are TRBV9 and TRBJ1-5; D is uncertain. The CDR3 extends over 14 amino acids. V shed 0 bases and J shed 0 bases, with 4 bases lying between them. CDR1 and CDR2 (germline): SGDLS, YYNGEE.